The clone carrying this T cell receptor (beta chain) was found many times. Its target is not known. This sample was included in a study of early T cells in non-severe SARS-CoV-2 infection. As for the study in general: The chains were unpaired, and the sequenced material was bulk RNA from unsorted whole blood. Regarding the study as a whole: The study's VDJdb matching favored anti-spike CD8 responses and missed private and CD4 specificities.

CDR3 length: 14 amino acids. Germline V gene sequence: CDR1 MNHEY, CDR2 SMNVEV (reference sequence). Between the trimmed V and J ends, which lost 9 bases and 2 bases, there was a span of 11 bases. Each single cDNA molecule received a unique molecular identifier. TCRdb re-called the 5' RACE reads through MiXCR, storing one row per CDR3 protein. This table has around 110,000 distinct CDR3 sequences, roughly 10% appearing once. This TCR came from an adult who was a healthcare worker with PCR-confirmed SARS-CoV-2 infection or an uninfected control (not recorded which). The sequencing sample was made of whole blood. V gene TRBV27 combines with J gene TRBJ2-6; D gene unclear. In DNA form, the CDR3 reads TGTGCCAGAAATAGCCCCACTGGGGCCAACGTCCTGACTTTC. Encoded protein: CARNSPTGANVLTF.